This passage covers 6 T cell receptor beta chains from one sample sequenced in a study of OX40 agonist ivuxolimab in advanced cancers. The method was immunoSEQ multiplex PCR; TCRdb's version includes in-frame clones alone and lacks a portion of them. Altogether fewer than 70,000 clones are present, more than 75% being singletons, with the ten largest covering 3%. The sample here was CD4+ or CD8+ T cells sorted from blood, taken in a trial of the OX40 agonist ivuxolimab. The receptors here all came from an adult with an advanced solid tumor such as melanoma, head and neck, liver or kidney cancer.

The chain is built from TRBV5-1 and TRBJ2-1, with D hard to call. From germline, CDR1 is SGHRS and CDR2 YFSETQ. Trimming left V 4 bases short and J 6 bases short, with 8 bases between. This CDR3 is built from 12 residues. CDR3 nucleotide sequence: TGCGCCAGCAGCACTGACGGCAATGAGCAGTTCTTC. Amino acids: CASSTDGNEQFF. The whole variable domain, remainder taken from reference TRBV5-1 and TRBJ2-1, is KAGVTQTPRYLIKTRGQQVTLSCSPISGHRSVSWYQQTPGQGLQFLFEYFSETQRNKGNFPGRFSGRQFSNSRSEMNVSTLELGDSALYLCASSTDGNEQFFGPGTRLTVL.

The chain couples TRBV5-4 to TRBJ1-4; D remains ambiguous. V lost 3 bases and J 6 bases, leaving 12 bases between the germline ends. The CDR3 consists of 14 residues. Germline V gives CDR1 SGHNT, CDR2 YYREEE (reference sequence). CDR3 coding DNA: TGTGCCAGCAGCTCAGAAGAGAGTTATGAAAAACTGTTTTTT. Translation: CASSSEESYEKLFF.

This chain connects TRBV15 to TRBJ1-1, with D unresolved. Looked up from germline, CDR1 is LNHNV and CDR2 is YYDKDF (reference sequence). The CDR3 loop spans 15 amino acids. V shed 0 bases and J shed 1 base, with 9 bases lying between them. CDR3 coding DNA: TGTGCCACCAGCAGAGATACGGCAGGGAACACTGAAGCTTTCTTT. Amino acids: CATSRDTAGNTEAFF.

The CDR3 nucleotides read TGTGCCAGCAGCTCAGACCTCTACGAGCAGTACTTC. Translation gives CASSSDLYEQYF. This chain joins TRBV5-5 and TRBJ2-7; D not certain. The CDR3 contains 12 residues. The germline CDR1 and CDR2 sequences are SGHKS and YYEKEE (reference sequence). Trimming took off 3 bases at V and 3 bases at J, with 7 bases between the two ends.

This sequence joins TRBV5-1 and TRBJ2-7, with D possibly matching TRBD1 (5 bases). CDR1 is SGHRS, CDR2 YFSETQ, per germline. The CDR3 has 15 amino acids. Trimming pared 1 base from V and 5 bases from J, leaving 16 bases between. This CDR3 is CASSLISRAVHEQYF. The CDR3 DNA is TGCGCCAGCAGCTTGATATCCAGGGCAGTCCACGAGCAGTACTTC.

This clone was found a few times. V and J are TRBV18 and TRBJ2-5; a weak D match, TRBD1 (5 bases). The length of the CDR3 is 14 residues. The V end was cut by 3 bases, the J end by 4 bases, with 12 bases between. CDR1 is KGHSH, CDR2 LQKENI, per germline. In nucleotides, the CDR3 is TGTGCCAGCTCACCCCTCCCCCAGGGAGAGACCCAGTACTTC. Translated, it gives CASSPLPQGETQYF.